Presented here are 3 T cell receptor beta chains from one specimen sequenced in a study of shared clonotypes between healthy human individuals. Sequencing was performed with immunoSEQ multiplex PCR; in TCRdb, only in-frame clones are kept and a portion is missing. The sample lists a few million clones, around nine tenths occurring once. Sequencing used naive CD4+ T cells sorted from blood. Subset reported: CD45RA+ positively selected. The receptor source for this set is a man between 18 and 35 years old in good health.

The chain is built from TRBV18 and TRBJ1-2; 8 bases match TRBD1. The CDR3 loop spans 14 amino acids. Germline V gene data show CDR1 as KGHSH and CDR2 as LQKENI. V lost 1 base, J lost 6 bases, and 4 bases stayed unmatched. The CDR3 reads CASSPRAGGDGYTF. The CDR3 DNA reads TGTGCCAGCTCACCACGGGCAGGGGGCGATGGCTACACCTTC. Variable domain in full (rest from reference TRBV18 and TRBJ1-2): NAGVMQNPRHLVRRRGQEARLRCSPMKGHSHVYWYRQLPEEGLKFMVYLQKENIIDESGMPKERFSAEFPKEGPSILRIQQVVRGDSAAYFCASSPRAGGDGYTFGSGTRLTVV.

The chain uses TRBV9 and TRBJ1-2; TRBD1 matches 11 bases. CDR1 is SGDLS, CDR2 YYNGEE, per germline. J lost 6 bases, V lost 4 bases, and 8 bases had no gene match. The CDR3 extends over 15 amino acids. DNA for the CDR3: TGTGCCAGCAGCTCCCGAGGACAGGGGGCTAATGGCTACACCTTC. Amino acid sequence: CASSSRGQGANGYTF.

This sequence joins TRBV6-5 and TRBJ1-5; TRBD1 matches 7 bases. CDR1 and CDR2 from the germline V gene are MNHEY and SVGAGI. The CDR3 covers 14 residues. The V segment lost 6 bases and the J segment 4 bases; nucleotides outside the gene matches: 6. CDR3 sequence: CASRPTGPNQPQHF. The DNA for the CDR3 is TGTGCCAGCAGGCCGACAGGGCCTAATCAGCCCCAGCATTTT.